This TCR beta chain was profiled in a study of blood T cell repertoires in COVID-19. At the level of the study: The United States, Italy and Spain were the sources of the acute and convalescent COVID-19 samples. From T cells, B-cell-depleted T cells, or PBMCs came the material, which was cDNA or gDNA.

The authors' processing: Estimation of nucleated cell counts was performed using reference gene primer amplification. Clones were sequenced by immunoSEQ multiplex PCR, and TCRdb holds only the in-frame ones, with some missing. The D gene and trimming were derived from the DNA, and the V and J assignments and clone size from that table. The table shows about 260,000 clones, with around 90% occurring only once. This clone appeared once. The V end lost 2 bases, the J end lost 0 bases, and 16 bases lay between the germline ends. CDR3 length: 17 residues. From germline, CDR1 is MNHEY and CDR2 SMNVEV (reference sequence).

The rearrangement joins TRBV27 to TRBJ1-1; TRBD1 is a possible D gene (5 bases). This clonotype was sampled from a human donor in a cohort sampled during active COVID-19. Sequencing was carried out using peripheral blood. The CDR3 DNA is TGTGCCAGCAGTTTAAGGTCCGGGGGGATAATGAACACTGAAGCTTTCTTT. It yields the protein CASSLRSGGIMNTEAFF.